Listed here are 23 T cell receptor beta chains from one sample, sequenced in a study of blood T cells in healthy people across ages. Next came a second PCR, run for roughly 6 to 11 cycles, which used a sample-barcoded 5' primer along with a J-beta primer mix. TCRdb re-called the 5' RACE reads through MiXCR, storing one row per CDR3 protein. The table shows just over 800,000 distinct CDR3 sequences, with around 62% occurring only once. Sequenced input: blood. These receptors all stem from a man aged 30-40 years in good health.

In regard to this clonotype: The junction departs from the called germline gene at one end, perhaps through a read error. J is TRBJ1-3 and V is TRBV4-1, with TRBD1 identical over 9 bases. This CDR3 contains 18 residues. Germline loops: CDR1 MGHRA, CDR2 YSYEKL. The CDR3 spells CASSQEVHTGGSGNTVYF. CDR3 in DNA: TGCGCCAGCAGCCAAGAAGTTCATACAGGGGGCTCTGGAAACACCGTATATTTT.

This clonotype was seen only a few times. This chain uses TRBV4-3 with TRBJ2-3, with D possibly matching TRBD2 (6 bases). In germline, CDR1 is LGHNA, CDR2 YSLEER. V gave up 1 base and J gave up 10 bases, with 12 bases separating them. This CDR3 comprises 13 residues. Written as DNA, the CDR3 is TGCGCCAGCAGCCAAGGCCGGGGGTGGGCGCAGTATTTT. Translation gives CASSQGRGWAQYF.

This clonotype showed up just a few times. The chain couples TRBV25-1 to TRBJ1-2; 7 nucleotides line up with TRBD1. The length of the CDR3 is 14 residues. Germline assignment: CDR1 MGHDK and CDR2 SYGVNS. J was trimmed by 2 bases and V by 4 bases; bases with no gene match: 4. CDR3 coding DNA: TGTGCCAGCAGTGGGGACAGCTTGAACTATGGCTACACCTTC. This translates into CASSGDSLNYGYTF.

This chain connects TRBV28 to TRBJ1-2; possible D gene TRBD1, 5 bases. CDR1 and CDR2 (germline): MDHEN, SYDVKM. This CDR3 contains 14 residues. The V gene lost 5 bases and the J gene lost 0 bases, with 10 bases spanning the gap. CDR3: CASSPTAANYGYTF. The CDR3 DNA reads TGTGCCAGCAGTCCGACAGCTGCTAACTATGGCTACACCTTC.

The V gene is TRBV12-3 or TRBV12-4, the J gene TRBJ1-2; 12 nucleotides align to TRBD1. The V segment lost 6 bases and the J segment 8 bases; nucleotides outside the gene matches: 13. The length of the CDR3 is 16 residues. CDR3 region: CASSFRDRGRGDGYTF. The CDR3 nucleotides are TGTGCCAGCAGCTTCCGGGACAGGGGGCGAGGAGACGGCTACACCTTC.

The chain has TRBV24-1 and TRBJ2-3; the match to TRBD2 covers 9 bases. Trimming took 0 bases from V and 2 from J; bases not matched to a gene: 2. The CDR3 runs to 16 residues. Per the germline V gene, CDR1 is KGHDR and CDR2 is SFDVKD. CDR3 DNA: TGTGCCACCAGTGATTTGATAGCGGGGGTCACAGATACGCAGTATTTT. As protein: CATSDLIAGVTDTQYF.

The J gene is TRBJ2-5, the V gene TRBV2; the D gene is possibly TRBD2 (5 bases). Germline V gene lookup returns CDR1 SNHLY and CDR2 FYNNEI. V was cut by 4 bases and J by 1 base, with 10 bases left in between. The CDR3 length is 14 residues. CDR3 protein: CASSGAGVQETQYF. The CDR3 DNA follows: TGTGCCAGCAGTGGTGCCGGGGTCCAAGAGACCCAGTACTTC. The variable domain in full, completed from reference TRBV2 and TRBJ2-5, reads EPEVTQTPSHQVTQMGQEVILRCVPISNHLYFYWYRQILGQKVEFLVSFYNNEISEKSEIFDDQFSVERPDGSNFTLKIRSTKLEDSAMYFCASSGAGVQETQYFGPGTRLLVL.

V gene TRBV4-3 combines with J gene TRBJ1-2; D remains unclear. This CDR3 is built from 15 residues. The germline V and J ends were trimmed by 1 base and 5 bases, with 14 bases remaining between them. Germline values: CDR1 LGHNA, CDR2 YSLEER. This chain's CDR3 is CASSQAQGIGYGYTF. CDR3 nucleotides: TGCGCCAGCAGCCAAGCTCAAGGGATTGGGTATGGCTACACCTTC.

This clonotype was picked up many times. The gene calls are TRBV7-2 and TRBJ2-7; D may be TRBD2 (6 bases). Germline V gene lookup returns CDR1 SGHTA and CDR2 FQGNSA. V was shortened by 5 bases and J by 0 bases, with 8 bases between the two germline ends. The CDR3 is 13 residues long. CDR3 sequence: CASSRDFSYEQYF. For the CDR3, the DNA is TGTGCCAGCAGCCGGGACTTCTCCTACGAGCAGTACTTC. Using reference TRBV7-2 and TRBJ2-7 for the parts outside the CDR3, the full variable domain is GAGVSQSPSNKVTEKGKDVELRCDPISGHTALYWYRQSLGQGLEFLIYFQGNSAPDKSGLPSDRFSAERTGGSVSTLTIQRTQQEDSAVYLCASSRDFSYEQYFGPGTRLTVT.

The V gene is TRBV7-8, the J gene TRBJ1-1, with D uncertain. The CDR3 covers 14 residues. The ends were cut back, 4 bases at V and 5 bases at J, with 14 bases in the middle. CDR1 is SGHVS and CDR2 is FQNEAQ in the germline V gene. The CDR3 DNA sequence: TGTGCCAGCAGCTCGGCGGAAGAGGGAACTGAAGCTTTCTTT. This encodes CASSSAEEGTEAFF.

This chain links TRBV6-6 with TRBJ2-3; D tentatively reads TRBD1 or TRBD2 (5 bases each). The CDR3 has 15 amino acids. The V end lost 2 bases, the J end lost 5 bases, and 14 bases lay between the germline ends. The germline gives CDR1 MNHNY, CDR2 SVGAGI (reference sequence). The CDR3 region is CASSYPGLRGDTQYF. For the CDR3, the DNA is TGTGCCAGCAGTTACCCTGGACTGAGGGGAGATACGCAGTATTTT.

The sample holds a few counts of this clonotype. The genes are TRBV9 and TRBJ2-7; maybe TRBD1 (5 bases). The germline V and J ends were trimmed by 6 bases and 2 bases, with 12 bases remaining between them. CDR3 length equals 13 residues. Looked up from germline, CDR1 is SGDLS and CDR2 is YYNGEE. The DNA of the CDR3 is TGTGCCAGCAATTCAAGGGGCGCCTACGAGCAGTACTTC. Its translation: CASNSRGAYEQYF.

V and J are TRBV5-1 and TRBJ2-7, with 9 nucleotides matching TRBD1. Germline CDR1 is SGHRS and CDR2 is YFSETQ. CDR3 size: 15 residues. With 0 bases clipped from V and 3 bases from J, the junction kept 4 bases outside the gene matches. CDR3 sequence reads: CASSLAPGQGYEQYF. The CDR3 region has the DNA TGCGCCAGCAGCTTGGCCCCGGGACAGGGCTACGAGCAGTACTTC.

This chain's CDR3 is CAWSNFGHLNNEKLFF. Written as DNA, the CDR3 is TGTGCCTGGAGCAATTTTGGCCATTTAAATAATGAAAAACTGTTTTTT. V gene TRBV30 combines with J gene TRBJ1-4; D gene unclear. The CDR3 is 16 amino acids. Germline loops: CDR1 GTSNPN, CDR2 SVGIG (reference sequence). Trimming shortened V by 3 bases and J by 4 bases, and 18 bases separated the two germline ends.

The chain couples TRBV29-1 to TRBJ2-5; D perhaps matches TRBD2 (6 bases). This CDR3 contains 13 residues. The germline CDR1 and CDR2 sequences are SQVTM and ANQGSEA. With 0 bases removed from V and 4 bases from J, the gap between germline ends came to 9 bases. The CDR3 reads CSVEEGGIETQYF. The CDR3 nucleotides are TGCAGCGTTGAAGAAGGAGGGATAGAGACCCAGTACTTC.

The rearrangement links TRBV27 to TRBJ2-7, with D perhaps given as TRBD1 or TRBD2 (6 bases each). Trimming stripped 3 bases from V and 4 bases from J, with 16 bases between. The CDR3 sequence is 15 residues long. Germline lookup yields CDR1 MNHEY and CDR2 SMNVEV (reference sequence). CDR3 amino acids: CASSLFGGQPYEQYF. For the CDR3, the DNA is TGTGCCAGCAGTTTGTTTGGGGGGCAACCGTACGAGCAGTACTTC.

This clonotype appeared a few times. The genes are TRBV28 and TRBJ2-4, with D possibly matching TRBD2 (6 bases). Judging by the DNA end, TRBJ2-7 fits better; the J call may be wrong. CDR3 size: 14 residues. Germline V gives CDR1 MDHEN, CDR2 SYDVKM. CDR3 sequence: CASSDLDGGYEQYF. CDR3 DNA sequence: TGTGCCAGCTCAGACCTGGACGGGGGCTACGAGCAGTACTTC.

This clonotype was picked up a small number of times. V and J are TRBV7-9 and TRBJ2-5; D gene ambiguous. The ends were cut back, 8 bases at V and 2 bases at J, with 9 bases in the middle. The CDR3 extends over 12 amino acids. Germline CDR1 and CDR2: SEHNR and FQNEAQ (reference sequence). CDR3 DNA: TGTGCCAGCGGTAAGGAGCAAGAGACCCAGTACTTC. As protein: CASGKEQETQYF.

The chain joins TRBV7-2 to TRBJ2-7; maybe TRBD2 (7 bases). The CDR3 runs to 16 residues. The germline CDR1 and CDR2 sequences are SGHTA and FQGNSA. Between the trimmed V and J ends, which lost 5 bases and 2 bases, there was a span of 19 bases. The CDR3 is CASSPSGGASPYEQYF. The CDR3 DNA follows: TGTGCCAGCAGCCCTAGTGGGGGGGCTTCTCCCTACGAGCAGTACTTC. Supplemented by reference TRBV7-2 and TRBJ2-7, the full variable domain reads GAGVSQSPSNKVTEKGKDVELRCDPISGHTALYWYRQSLGQGLEFLIYFQGNSAPDKSGLPSDRFSAERTGGSVSTLTIQRTQQEDSAVYLCASSPSGGASPYEQYFGPGTRLTVT.

The gene calls are TRBV20-1 and TRBJ2-7; 10 bases agree with TRBD2. The CDR3 contains 15 residues. Germline trimming cut 2 bases from V and 0 bases from J; bases unmatched to any gene: 4. Germline CDR1 DFQATT, CDR2 SNEGSKA (reference sequence). CDR3 bases: TGCAGTGCTAGACTCAGCGGGGGGGGCTCCTACGAGCAGTACTTC. Encoded protein: CSARLSGGGSYEQYF.

This clonotype showed up just once. J is TRBJ2-3 and V is TRBV11-1; D is unresolved. Trimming took 5 bases from V and 2 from J, leaving 11 bases between them. Germline V lookup: CDR1 SGHAT, CDR2 FQDESV (reference sequence). The CDR3 runs to 14 residues. The CDR3 sequence: CASSPGSYTDTQYF. CDR3 coding DNA: TGTGCCAGCAGCCCAGGAAGTTACACAGATACGCAGTATTTT.

DNA for the CDR3: TGTGCCAGCACCCCCGTGACAGGGGGTTTTGAAGGAGCTTTCTTT. Protein product: CASTPVTGGFEGAFF. V and J are TRBV12-3 or TRBV12-4 and TRBJ1-1; TRBD1 aligns across 9 bases. The CDR3 covers 15 residues. Trimming at V came to 7 bases and at J to 10 bases, leaving 16 bases not matched to a gene.

The chain carries TRBV4-3 and TRBJ1-1; 8 nucleotides line up with TRBD1. J lost 0 bases, V lost 0 bases, and 12 bases had no gene match. This CDR3 region has 19 residues. Per germline, CDR1 LGHNA and CDR2 YSLEER. The CDR3 loop is CASSQDALTGASMNTEAFF. As DNA, the CDR3 is TGCGCCAGCAGCCAAGATGCGTTGACAGGGGCATCGATGAACACTGAAGCTTTCTTT.